The TCR beta chain under discussion was sequenced for a study of cytomegalovirus exposure and HLA in healthy donors. Study-wide context: A previous analysis identified 95 million to 130 million unique TCR beta sequences derived from 180 million or so T cells.

The CDR3 extends over 13 amino acids. CDR1 and CDR2 from the germline V gene are SEHNR and FQNEAQ (reference sequence). The V end lost 10 bases, the J end lost 4 bases, and 17 bases lay between the germline ends. Study-level results: Later on, a genetic analysis was performed. It linked a missense variant in DCLRE1C with V- and J-gene trimming of TCR beta. Earlier results showed most TCR beta V segments being productive about 87% or about 30% of the time. Indistinguishable V segments such as TRBV6-2 and TRBV6-3 were excluded.

This PCR relied on a set of 60 Vbeta primers and 13 Jbeta primers. The data were produced by immunoSEQ multiplex PCR, yet TCRdb's version contains in-frame clones alone and is incomplete. Of 30,000 to 40,000 clones listed, roughly 67% are singletons. For this clone: The antigen is not known.

The specimen was PBMCs. This sequence joins TRBV7-9 and TRBJ2-7; D may be TRBD2 (6 bases). This receptor was obtained from a man aged 35-49 years in good health and CMV-seropositive. CDR3 nucleotides: TGTGCCACCACCACGGGGGACGAATACGAGCAGTACTTC. Residues: CATTTGDEYEQYF.